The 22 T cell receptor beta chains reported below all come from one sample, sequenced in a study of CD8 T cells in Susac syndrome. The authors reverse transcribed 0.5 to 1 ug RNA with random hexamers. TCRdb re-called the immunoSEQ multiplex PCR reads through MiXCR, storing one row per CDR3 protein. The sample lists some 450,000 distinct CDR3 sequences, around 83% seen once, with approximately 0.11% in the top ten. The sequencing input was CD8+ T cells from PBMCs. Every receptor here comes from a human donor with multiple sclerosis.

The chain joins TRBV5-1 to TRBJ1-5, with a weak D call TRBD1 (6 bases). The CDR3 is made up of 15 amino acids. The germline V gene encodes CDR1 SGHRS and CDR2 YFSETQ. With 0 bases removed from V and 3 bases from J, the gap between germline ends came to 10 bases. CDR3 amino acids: CASSLEGGFNQPQHF. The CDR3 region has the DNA TGCGCCAGCAGCTTGGAGGGGGGTTTCAATCAGCCCCAGCATTTT.

The CDR3 DNA reads as TGTGCCTGGAGTGCGGACAGTAGCTCTGGAAACACCATATATTTT. Protein product: CAWSADSSSGNTIYF. The V and J genes are TRBV30 and TRBJ1-3; tentative D call: TRBD1 (6 bases). Per germline, CDR1 GTSNPN and CDR2 SVGIG (reference sequence). The CDR3 runs 15 residues. V lost 1 base and J lost 0, with 10 bases in between.

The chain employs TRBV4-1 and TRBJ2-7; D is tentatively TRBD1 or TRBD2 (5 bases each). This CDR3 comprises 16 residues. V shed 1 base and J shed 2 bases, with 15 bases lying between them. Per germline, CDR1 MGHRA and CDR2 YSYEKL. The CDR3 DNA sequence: TGCGCCAGCAGCCAAGCGGGGTCAGGGAGCCCCTACGAGCAGTACTTC. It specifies CASSQAGSGSPYEQYF.

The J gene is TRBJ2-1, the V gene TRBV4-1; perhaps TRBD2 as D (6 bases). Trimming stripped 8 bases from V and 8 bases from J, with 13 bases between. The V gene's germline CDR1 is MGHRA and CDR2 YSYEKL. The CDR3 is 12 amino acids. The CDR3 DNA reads TGCGCCAGCGGAGGGCCGCCCCATGAGCAGTTCTTC. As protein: CASGGPPHEQFF.

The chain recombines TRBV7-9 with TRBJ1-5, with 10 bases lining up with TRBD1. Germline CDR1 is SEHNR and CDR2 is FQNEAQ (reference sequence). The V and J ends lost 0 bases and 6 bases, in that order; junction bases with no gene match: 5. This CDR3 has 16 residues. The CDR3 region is CASSLAGTGVSQPQHF. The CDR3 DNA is TGTGCCAGCAGCTTAGCCGGGACAGGGGTGAGTCAGCCCCAGCATTTT.

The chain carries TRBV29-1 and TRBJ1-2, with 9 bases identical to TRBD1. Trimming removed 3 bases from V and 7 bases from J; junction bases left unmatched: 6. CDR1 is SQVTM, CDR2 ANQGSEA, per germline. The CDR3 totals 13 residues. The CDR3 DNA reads TGCAGCGTTGAGACGGGGACAGGGCCTGGCTACACCTTC. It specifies CSVETGTGPGYTF. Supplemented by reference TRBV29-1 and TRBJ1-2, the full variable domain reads SAVISQKPSRDICQRGTSLTIQCQVDSQVTMMFWYRQQPGQSLTLIATANQGSEATYESGFVIDKFPISRPNLTFSTLTVSNMSPEDSSIYLCSVETGTGPGYTFGSGTRLTVV.

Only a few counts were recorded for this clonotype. CDR3 sequence reads: CASPDGDTEAFF. As DNA, the CDR3 is TGTGCCAGCCCGGATGGGGACACTGAAGCTTTCTTT. The chain couples TRBV6-1 to TRBJ1-1; D is undetermined. The germline V gene has CDR1 MNHNS and CDR2 SASEGT. The CDR3 is made up of 12 amino acids. Between the trimmed V and J ends, which lost 8 bases and 3 bases, there was a span of 10 bases.

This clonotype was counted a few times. DNA of the CDR3: TGTGCCAGCAGTTTGGACAGGGGGCACACTGAAGCTTTCTTT. This gives the protein CASSLDRGHTEAFF. The gene calls are TRBV12-3 or TRBV12-4 and TRBJ1-1; TRBD1 agrees at 11 bases. This CDR3 comprises 14 residues. The junction had 0 bases not matched to a gene; V was cut back by 3 bases and J by 3 bases.

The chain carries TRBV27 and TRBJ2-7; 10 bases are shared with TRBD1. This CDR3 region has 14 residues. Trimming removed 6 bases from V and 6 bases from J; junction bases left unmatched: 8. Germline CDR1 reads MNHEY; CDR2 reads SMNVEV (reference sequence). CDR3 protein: CASRVGTGEGEQYF. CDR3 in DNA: TGTGCCAGCAGGGTTGGGACAGGGGAGGGCGAGCAGTACTTC.

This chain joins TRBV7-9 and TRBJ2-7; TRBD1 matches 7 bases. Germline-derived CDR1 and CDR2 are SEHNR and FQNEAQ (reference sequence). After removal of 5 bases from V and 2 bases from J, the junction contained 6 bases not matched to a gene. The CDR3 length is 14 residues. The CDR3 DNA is TGTGCCAGCAGCCTAAGGGACAGACCCTACGAGCAGTACTTC. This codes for CASSLRDRPYEQYF.

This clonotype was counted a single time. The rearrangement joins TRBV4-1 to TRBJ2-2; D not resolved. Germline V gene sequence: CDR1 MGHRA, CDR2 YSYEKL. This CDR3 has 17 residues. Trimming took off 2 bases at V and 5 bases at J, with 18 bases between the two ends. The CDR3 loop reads CASSQSGPTTMTGELFF. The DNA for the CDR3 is TGCGCCAGCAGCCAATCAGGACCGACCACTATGACCGGGGAGCTGTTTTTT.

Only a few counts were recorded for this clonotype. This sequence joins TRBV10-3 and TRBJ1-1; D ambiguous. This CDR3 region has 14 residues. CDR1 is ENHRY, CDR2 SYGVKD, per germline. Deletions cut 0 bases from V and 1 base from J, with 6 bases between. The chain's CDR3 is CAISESGSNTEAFF. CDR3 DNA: TGTGCCATCAGTGAGTCTGGGTCGAACACTGAAGCTTTCTTT.

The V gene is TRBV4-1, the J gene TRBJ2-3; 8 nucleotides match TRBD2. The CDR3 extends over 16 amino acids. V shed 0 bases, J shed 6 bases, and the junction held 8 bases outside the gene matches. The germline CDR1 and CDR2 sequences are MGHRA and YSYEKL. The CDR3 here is CASSQETGGDVDTQYF. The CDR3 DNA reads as TGCGCCAGCAGCCAAGAGACGGGGGGGGACGTCGATACGCAGTATTTT.

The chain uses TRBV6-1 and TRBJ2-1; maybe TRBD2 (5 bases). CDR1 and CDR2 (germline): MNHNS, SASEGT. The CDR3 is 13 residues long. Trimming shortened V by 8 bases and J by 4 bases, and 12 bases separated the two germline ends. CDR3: CASHLATYNEQFF. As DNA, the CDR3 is TGTGCCAGCCATCTAGCCACTTACAATGAGCAGTTCTTC.

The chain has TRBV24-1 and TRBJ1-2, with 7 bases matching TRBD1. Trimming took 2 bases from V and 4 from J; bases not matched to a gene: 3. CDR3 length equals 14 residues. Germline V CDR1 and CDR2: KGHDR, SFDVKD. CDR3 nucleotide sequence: TGTGCCACCAGTGATTCGACAGGGACCTATGGCTACACCTTC. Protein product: CATSDSTGTYGYTF.

For the CDR3, the DNA is TGCGCCAGCAGCTCGCCCCAAAGGGTGAACACTGAAGCTTTCTTT. This encodes CASSSPQRVNTEAFF. The chain combines TRBV5-1 with TRBJ1-1, with D unclear. Germline CDR1 reads SGHRS; CDR2 reads YFSETQ. The length of the CDR3 is 15 residues. V gave up 3 bases and J gave up 0 bases, with 12 bases separating them.

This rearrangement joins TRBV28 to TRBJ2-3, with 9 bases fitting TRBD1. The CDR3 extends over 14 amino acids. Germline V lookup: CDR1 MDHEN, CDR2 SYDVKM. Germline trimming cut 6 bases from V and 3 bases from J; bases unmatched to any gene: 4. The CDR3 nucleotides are TGTGCCAGCAGCGACAGGGGGGTTACAGATACGCAGTATTTT. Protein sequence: CASSDRGVTDTQYF.

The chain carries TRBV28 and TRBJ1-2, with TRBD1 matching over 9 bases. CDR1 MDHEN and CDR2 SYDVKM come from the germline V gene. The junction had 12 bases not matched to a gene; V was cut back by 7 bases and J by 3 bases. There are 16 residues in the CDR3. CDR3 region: CASTIRTGEEDYGYTF. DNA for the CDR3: TGTGCCAGCACCATACGGACAGGGGAAGAGGACTATGGCTACACCTTC.

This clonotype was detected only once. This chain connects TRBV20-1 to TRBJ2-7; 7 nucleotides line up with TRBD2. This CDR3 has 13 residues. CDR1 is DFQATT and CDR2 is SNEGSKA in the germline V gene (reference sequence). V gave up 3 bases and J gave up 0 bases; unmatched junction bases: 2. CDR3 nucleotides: TGCAGTGCTAGTGGGACTAACTCCTACGAGCAGTACTTC. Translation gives CSASGTNSYEQYF.

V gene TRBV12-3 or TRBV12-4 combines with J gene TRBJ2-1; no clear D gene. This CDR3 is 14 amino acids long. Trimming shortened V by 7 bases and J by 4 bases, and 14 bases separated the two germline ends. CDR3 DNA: TGTGCCAGCACGGACGGAGACCTTTACAATGAGCAGTTCTTC. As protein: CASTDGDLYNEQFF.

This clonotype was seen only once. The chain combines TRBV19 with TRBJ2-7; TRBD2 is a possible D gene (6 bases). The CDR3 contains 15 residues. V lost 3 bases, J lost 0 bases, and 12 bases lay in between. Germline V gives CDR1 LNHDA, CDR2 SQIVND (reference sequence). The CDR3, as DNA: TGTGCCAGTAGTATTTTCCTAGCGAACTCCTACGAGCAGTACTTC. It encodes CASSIFLANSYEQYF.

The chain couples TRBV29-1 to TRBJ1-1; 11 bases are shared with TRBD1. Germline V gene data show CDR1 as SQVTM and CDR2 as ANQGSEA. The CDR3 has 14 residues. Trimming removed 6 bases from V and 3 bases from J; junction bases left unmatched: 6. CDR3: CSVLGTGGDTEAFF. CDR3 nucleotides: TGCAGCGTCCTAGGGACAGGGGGGGACACTGAAGCTTTCTTT. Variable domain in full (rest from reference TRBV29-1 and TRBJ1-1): SAVISQKPSRDICQRGTSLTIQCQVDSQVTMMFWYRQQPGQSLTLIATANQGSEATYESGFVIDKFPISRPNLTFSTLTVSNMSPEDSSIYLCSVLGTGGDTEAFFGQGTRLTVV.